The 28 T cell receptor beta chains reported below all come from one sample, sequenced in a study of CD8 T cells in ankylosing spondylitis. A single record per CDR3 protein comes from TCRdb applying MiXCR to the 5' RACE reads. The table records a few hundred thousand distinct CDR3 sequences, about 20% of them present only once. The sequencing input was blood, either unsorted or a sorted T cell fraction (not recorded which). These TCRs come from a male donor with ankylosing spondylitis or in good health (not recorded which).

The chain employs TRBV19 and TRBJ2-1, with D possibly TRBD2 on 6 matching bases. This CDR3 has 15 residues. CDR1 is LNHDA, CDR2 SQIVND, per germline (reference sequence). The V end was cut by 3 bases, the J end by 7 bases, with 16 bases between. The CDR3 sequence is CASSIPRDSENEQFF. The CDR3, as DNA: TGTGCCAGTAGTATCCCCCGGGACTCTGAGAATGAGCAGTTCTTC.

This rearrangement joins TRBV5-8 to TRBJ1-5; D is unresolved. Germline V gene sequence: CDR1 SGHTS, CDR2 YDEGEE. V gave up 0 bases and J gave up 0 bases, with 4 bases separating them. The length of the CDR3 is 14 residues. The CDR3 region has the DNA TGTGCCAGCAGCTTGGGGCTTAGCAATCAGCCCCAGCATTTT. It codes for CASSLGLSNQPQHF. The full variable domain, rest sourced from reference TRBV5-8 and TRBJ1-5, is EAGVTQSPTHLIKTRGQQATLRCSPISGHTSVYWYQQALGLGLQFLLWYDEGEERNRGNFPPRFSGRQFPNYSSELNVNALELEDSALYLCASSLGLSNQPQHFGDGTRLSIL.

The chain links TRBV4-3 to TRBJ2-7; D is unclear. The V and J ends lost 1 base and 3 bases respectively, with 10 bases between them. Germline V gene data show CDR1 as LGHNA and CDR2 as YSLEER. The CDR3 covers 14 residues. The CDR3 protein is CASSQVVRHYEQYF. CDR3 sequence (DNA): TGCGCCAGCAGCCAAGTGGTGCGGCACTACGAGCAGTACTTC.

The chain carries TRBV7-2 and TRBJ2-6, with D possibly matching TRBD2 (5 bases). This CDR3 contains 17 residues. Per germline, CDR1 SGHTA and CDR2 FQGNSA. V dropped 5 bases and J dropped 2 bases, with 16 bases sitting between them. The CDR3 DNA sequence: TGTGCCAGCAGCGTCGGACTGATGCCCCCTGGGGCCAACGTCCTGACTTTC. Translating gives CASSVGLMPPGANVLTF.

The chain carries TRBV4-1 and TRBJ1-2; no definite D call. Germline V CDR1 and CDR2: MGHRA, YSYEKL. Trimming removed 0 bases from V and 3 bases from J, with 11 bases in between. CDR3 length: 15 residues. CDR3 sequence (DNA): TGCGCCAGCAGCCAAGATCTGGGGTACGACTATGGCTACACCTTC. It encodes CASSQDLGYDYGYTF.

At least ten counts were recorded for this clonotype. CDR3 DNA: TGTGCCAGCAGCCCCCTAAGGGTGGCGAACACCGGGGAGCTGTTTTTT. Its protein product is CASSPLRVANTGELFF. The J gene is TRBJ2-2, the V gene TRBV27; D unclear. The V gene lost 6 bases and the J gene lost 0 bases, with 14 bases spanning the gap. CDR1 and CDR2 (germline): MNHEY, SMNVEV (reference sequence). The CDR3 is made up of 16 amino acids.

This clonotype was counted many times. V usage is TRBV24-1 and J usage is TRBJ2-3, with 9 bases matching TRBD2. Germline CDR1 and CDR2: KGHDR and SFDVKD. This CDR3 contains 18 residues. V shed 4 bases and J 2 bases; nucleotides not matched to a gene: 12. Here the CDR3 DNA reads TGTGCCACCAGTGACATACGCAGTCTAGCGGGGCCCACAGATACGCAGTATTTT. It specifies CATSDIRSLAGPTDTQYF.

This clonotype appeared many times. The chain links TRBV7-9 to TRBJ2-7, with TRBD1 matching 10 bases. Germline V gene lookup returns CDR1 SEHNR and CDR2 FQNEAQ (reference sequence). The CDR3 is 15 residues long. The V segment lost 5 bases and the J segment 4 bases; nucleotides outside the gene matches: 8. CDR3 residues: CASSPPGQGLYEQYF. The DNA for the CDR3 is TGTGCCAGCAGCCCCCCGGGACAGGGGCTTTACGAGCAGTACTTC.

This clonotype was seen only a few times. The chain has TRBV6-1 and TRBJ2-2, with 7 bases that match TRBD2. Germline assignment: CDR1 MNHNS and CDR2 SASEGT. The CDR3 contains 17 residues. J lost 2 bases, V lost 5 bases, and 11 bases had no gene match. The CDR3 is CASSPALGEGNTGELFF. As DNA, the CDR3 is TGTGCCAGCAGTCCAGCTCTGGGGGAGGGTAACACCGGGGAGCTGTTTTTT.

The CDR3 here is CSAGGTSGKSVQFF. The CDR3 nucleotides read TGCAGTGCCGGGGGGACTAGCGGGAAGTCGGTGCAGTTCTTC. J is TRBJ2-1 and V is TRBV20-1; 13 positions match TRBD2. The V gene's germline CDR1 is DFQATT and CDR2 SNEGSKA (reference sequence). The trim removed 6 bases at V and 12 bases at J, leaving 11 bases unmatched. The CDR3 covers 14 residues.

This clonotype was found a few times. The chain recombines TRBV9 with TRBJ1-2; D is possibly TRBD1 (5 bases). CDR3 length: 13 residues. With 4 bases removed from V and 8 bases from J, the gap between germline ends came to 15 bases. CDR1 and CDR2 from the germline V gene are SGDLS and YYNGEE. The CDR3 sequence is CASSSADSKGYTF. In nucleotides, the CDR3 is TGTGCCAGCAGCTCCGCCGACAGTAAGGGCTACACCTTC.

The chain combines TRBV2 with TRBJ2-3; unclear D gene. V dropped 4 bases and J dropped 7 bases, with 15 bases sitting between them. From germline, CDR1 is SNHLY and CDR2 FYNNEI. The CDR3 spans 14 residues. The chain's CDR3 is CASSARSPANTQYF. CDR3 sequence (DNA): TGTGCCAGCAGTGCCAGATCCCCAGCAAATACGCAGTATTTT.

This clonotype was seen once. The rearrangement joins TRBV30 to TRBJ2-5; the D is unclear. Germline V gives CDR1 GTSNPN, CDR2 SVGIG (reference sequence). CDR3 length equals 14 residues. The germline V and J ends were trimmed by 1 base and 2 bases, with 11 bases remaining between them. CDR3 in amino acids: CAWSDPNRQETQYF. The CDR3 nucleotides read TGTGCCTGGAGTGATCCGAATCGACAAGAGACCCAGTACTTC.

The CDR3 is CASSTKDRGRLADTQYF. The CDR3 DNA follows: TGTGCCAGCAGTACAAAAGACAGGGGGCGTCTGGCAGATACGCAGTATTTT. V usage is TRBV28 and J usage is TRBJ2-3; 10 bases are shared with TRBD1. Germline V gene lookup returns CDR1 MDHEN and CDR2 SYDVKM. Germline trimming cut 5 bases from V and 4 bases from J; bases unmatched to any gene: 12. The CDR3 runs to 17 residues.

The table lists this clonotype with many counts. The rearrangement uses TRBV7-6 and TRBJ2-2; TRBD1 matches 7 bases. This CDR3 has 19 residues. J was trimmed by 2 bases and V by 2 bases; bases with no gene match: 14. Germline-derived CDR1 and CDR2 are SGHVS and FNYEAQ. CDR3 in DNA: TGTGCCAGCAGCTTAAAGTTGGGGGAGACAGGGTTCAACACCGGGGAGCTGTTTTTT. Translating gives CASSLKLGETGFNTGELFF.

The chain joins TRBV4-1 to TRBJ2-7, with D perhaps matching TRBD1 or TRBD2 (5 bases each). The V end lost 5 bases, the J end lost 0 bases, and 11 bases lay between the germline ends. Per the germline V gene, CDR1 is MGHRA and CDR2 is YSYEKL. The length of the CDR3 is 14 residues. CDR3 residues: CASSTGLSSYEQYF. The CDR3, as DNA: TGCGCCAGCAGCACGGGGCTGAGCTCCTACGAGCAGTACTTC.

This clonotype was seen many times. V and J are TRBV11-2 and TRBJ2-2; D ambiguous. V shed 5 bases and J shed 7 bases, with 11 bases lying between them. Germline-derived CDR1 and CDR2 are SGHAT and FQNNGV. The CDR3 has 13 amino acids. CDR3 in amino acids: CASSPRGDGELFF. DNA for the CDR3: TGTGCCAGCAGCCCCCGTGGCGACGGGGAGCTGTTTTTT.

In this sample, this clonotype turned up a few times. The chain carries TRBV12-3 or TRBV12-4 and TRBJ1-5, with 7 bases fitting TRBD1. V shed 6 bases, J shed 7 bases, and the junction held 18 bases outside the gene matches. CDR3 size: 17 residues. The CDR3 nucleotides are TGTGCCAGCAGCCTCATAAGTGGATCACAGGGGAGACAGCCCCAGCATTTT. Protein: CASSLISGSQGRQPQHF.

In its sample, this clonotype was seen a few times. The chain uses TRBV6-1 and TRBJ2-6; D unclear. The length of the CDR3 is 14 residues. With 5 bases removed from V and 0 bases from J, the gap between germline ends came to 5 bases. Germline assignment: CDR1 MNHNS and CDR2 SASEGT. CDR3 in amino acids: CASSLTSGANVLTF. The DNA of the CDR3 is TGTGCCAGCAGTCTTACCTCTGGGGCCAACGTCCTGACTTTC.

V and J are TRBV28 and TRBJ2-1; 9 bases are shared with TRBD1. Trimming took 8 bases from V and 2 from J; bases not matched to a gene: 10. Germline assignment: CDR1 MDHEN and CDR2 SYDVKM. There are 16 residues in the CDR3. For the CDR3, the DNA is TGTGCCAGCGGGGGGACAGGGATCGACGCCTACAATGAGCAGTTCTTC. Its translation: CASGGTGIDAYNEQFF. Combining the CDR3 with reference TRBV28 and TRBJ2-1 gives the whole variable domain DVKVTQSSRYLVKRTGEKVFLECVQDMDHENMFWYRQDPGLGLRLIYFSYDVKMKEKGDIPEGYSVSREKKERFSLILESASTNQTSMYLCASGGTGIDAYNEQFFGPGTRLTVL.

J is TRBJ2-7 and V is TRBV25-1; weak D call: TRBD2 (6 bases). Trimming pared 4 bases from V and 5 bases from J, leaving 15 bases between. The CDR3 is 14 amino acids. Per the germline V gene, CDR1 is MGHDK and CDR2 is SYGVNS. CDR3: CASSGRDNRNEQYF. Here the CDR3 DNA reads TGTGCCAGCAGTGGGCGGGATAATCGGAACGAGCAGTACTTC.

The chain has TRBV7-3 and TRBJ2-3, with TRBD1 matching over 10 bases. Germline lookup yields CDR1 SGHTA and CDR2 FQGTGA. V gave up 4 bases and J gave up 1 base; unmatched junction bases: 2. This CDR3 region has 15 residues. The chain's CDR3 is CASSSTGGGTDTQYF. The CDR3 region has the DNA TGTGCCAGCAGCTCGACAGGGGGCGGCACAGATACGCAGTATTTT.

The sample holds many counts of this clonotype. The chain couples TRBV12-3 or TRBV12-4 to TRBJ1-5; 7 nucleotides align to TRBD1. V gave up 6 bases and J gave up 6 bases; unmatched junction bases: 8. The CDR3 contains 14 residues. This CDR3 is CASSGQEGSQPQHF. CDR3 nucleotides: TGTGCCAGCAGCGGACAGGAGGGCTCTCAGCCCCAGCATTTT.

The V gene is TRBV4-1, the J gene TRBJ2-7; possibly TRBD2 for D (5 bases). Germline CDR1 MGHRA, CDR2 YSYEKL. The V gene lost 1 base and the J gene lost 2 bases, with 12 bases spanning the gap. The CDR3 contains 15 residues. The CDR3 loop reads CASSQVRAGTYEQYF. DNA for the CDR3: TGCGCCAGCAGCCAAGTACGGGCCGGGACCTACGAGCAGTACTTC.

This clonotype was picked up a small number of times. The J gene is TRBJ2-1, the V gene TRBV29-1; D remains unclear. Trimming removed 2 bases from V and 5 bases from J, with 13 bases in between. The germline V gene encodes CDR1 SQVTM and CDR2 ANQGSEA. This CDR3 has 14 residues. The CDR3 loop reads CSVEKLGWDNEQFF. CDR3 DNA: TGCAGCGTTGAAAAATTGGGGTGGGACAATGAGCAGTTCTTC.

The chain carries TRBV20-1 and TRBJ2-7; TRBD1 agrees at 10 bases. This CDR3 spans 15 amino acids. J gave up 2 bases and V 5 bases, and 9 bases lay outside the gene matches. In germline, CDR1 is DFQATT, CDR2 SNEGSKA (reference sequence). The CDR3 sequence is CSASPWDRGTYEQYF. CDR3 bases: TGCAGTGCTTCCCCGTGGGACAGGGGCACCTACGAGCAGTACTTC.

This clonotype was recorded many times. In DNA form, the CDR3 reads TGTGCCACCAGCGGCGGGTCAACTAATGAAAAACTGTTTTTT. Translated: CATSGGSTNEKLFF. V usage is TRBV15 and J usage is TRBJ1-4; no clear D. Trimming removed 5 bases from V and 0 bases from J, with 7 bases in between. The CDR3 consists of 14 residues. Looked up from germline, CDR1 is LNHNV and CDR2 is YYDKDF (reference sequence).

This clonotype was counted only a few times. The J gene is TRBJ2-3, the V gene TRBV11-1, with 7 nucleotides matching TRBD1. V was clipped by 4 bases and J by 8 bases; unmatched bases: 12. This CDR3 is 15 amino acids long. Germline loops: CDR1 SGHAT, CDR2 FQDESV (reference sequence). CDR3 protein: CASSWDRLTPITQYF. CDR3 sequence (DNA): TGTGCCAGCAGCTGGGACAGATTAACGCCCATTACGCAGTATTTT.